The 9 T cell receptor beta chains listed next were all sequenced from one sample in a study of beta chain features in type 1 diabetes. The study's findings and limits: Within each of all four CD4+ subsets, Type 1 diabetes patients had TCRB CDR3s that were moderately but significantly shorter.

Since all of the isolated RNA was reverse transcribed, expressed TCRB transcripts were what got sequenced. Some clones are missing from TCRdb's copy, which holds only in-frame ones; the method was immunoSEQ multiplex PCR. The repertoire holds 300,000 or so clones, with roughly a tenth as singletons. Their antigens are not known. Sequencing used central memory CD4+ T cells from blood. The receptor source for this set is a man aged 30 to 39 with type 1 diabetes.

In this sample, this clone turned up a few times. This chain connects TRBV6-6 to TRBJ1-6; tentatively, D is TRBD1 (6 bases). In germline, CDR1 is MNHNY, CDR2 SVGAGI (reference sequence). With 5 bases removed from V and 5 bases from J, the gap between germline ends came to 13 bases. CDR3 length: 15 residues. CDR3 sequence (DNA): TGTGCCAGCAGTCCGGGGGGGGCGCATAATTCACCCCTCCACTTT. Translation: CASSPGGAHNSPLHF.

This clone was found a few times. The chain is built from TRBV27 and TRBJ2-5; perhaps D is TRBD1 or TRBD2 (5 bases each). Trimming left V 6 bases short and J 5 bases short, with 10 bases between. This CDR3 is built from 12 residues. Germline lookup yields CDR1 MNHEY and CDR2 SMNVEV (reference sequence). CDR3 sequence reads: CASSQEGETQYF. CDR3 coding DNA: TGTGCCAGCAGCCAAGAGGGGGAGACCCAGTACTTC.

V usage is TRBV5-1 and J usage is TRBJ1-4; D may be TRBD1 (5 bases). The V gene lost 7 bases and the J gene lost 6 bases, with 19 bases spanning the gap. Germline V gives CDR1 SGHRS, CDR2 YFSETQ. There are 15 residues in the CDR3. For the CDR3, the DNA is TGCGCCAGCGGAAGACTGGGGCGGCCCGATGAAAAACTGTTTTTT. It is translated as CASGRLGRPDEKLFF.

V usage is TRBV7-9 and J usage is TRBJ2-7; the D is unclear. CDR1 is SEHNR, CDR2 FQNEAQ, per germline (reference sequence). Trimming stripped 1 base from V and 0 bases from J, with 10 bases between. The CDR3 length is 15 residues. CDR3 coding DNA: TGTGCCAGCAGCTTAGACTCTTCGGGCTCCTACGAGCAGTACTTC. Translated: CASSLDSSGSYEQYF.

This clone was observed a few times. The chain employs TRBV19 and TRBJ1-2; D uncertain. Looked up from germline, CDR1 is LNHDA and CDR2 is SQIVND (reference sequence). V was pared by 5 bases and J by 3 bases, with 1 base between. The CDR3 is 10 residues long. The CDR3 sequence is CASSDYGYTF. For the CDR3, the DNA is TGTGCCAGTAGTGACTATGGCTACACCTTC.

This clone was seen more than once but under ten times. The chain couples TRBV5-1 to TRBJ2-5; D not resolved. Between the trimmed V and J ends, which lost 0 bases and 5 bases, there was a span of 8 bases. The CDR3 extends over 13 amino acids. The germline gives CDR1 SGHRS, CDR2 YFSETQ. CDR3 DNA: TGCGCCAGCAGCTTGGAAGCTACGGAGACCCAGTACTTC. Protein sequence: CASSLEATETQYF.

This clone was detected a few times. The CDR3 sequence is CASSQEGGIRYGYTF. The CDR3 DNA sequence: TGCGCCAGCAGCCAAGAGGGTGGGATTCGCTATGGCTACACCTTC. V usage is TRBV4-3 and J usage is TRBJ1-2; D remains ambiguous. The CDR3 is 15 amino acids. The V gene lost 0 bases and the J gene lost 4 bases, with 12 bases spanning the gap. Germline CDR1 and CDR2: LGHNA and YSLEER.

This clone turned up a few times. V is TRBV29-1 and J is TRBJ1-1; D gene uncertain. The V gene's germline CDR1 is SQVTM and CDR2 ANQGSEA. This CDR3 comprises 12 residues. Trimming removed 3 bases from V and 4 bases from J, with 9 bases in between. The CDR3 nucleotides read TGCAGCGTTGATTCGGTGTTCACTGAAGCTTTCTTT. Its protein product is CSVDSVFTEAFF.

The chain joins TRBV6-1 to TRBJ1-6; TRBD1 might be the D (6 bases). V gave up 4 bases and J gave up 1 base, with 8 bases separating them. Germline loops: CDR1 MNHNS, CDR2 SASEGT. The CDR3 spans 15 residues. The CDR3 DNA sequence: TGTGCCAGCAGTGTACAGGGATCCTATAATTCACCCCTCCACTTT. Its protein product is CASSVQGSYNSPLHF.